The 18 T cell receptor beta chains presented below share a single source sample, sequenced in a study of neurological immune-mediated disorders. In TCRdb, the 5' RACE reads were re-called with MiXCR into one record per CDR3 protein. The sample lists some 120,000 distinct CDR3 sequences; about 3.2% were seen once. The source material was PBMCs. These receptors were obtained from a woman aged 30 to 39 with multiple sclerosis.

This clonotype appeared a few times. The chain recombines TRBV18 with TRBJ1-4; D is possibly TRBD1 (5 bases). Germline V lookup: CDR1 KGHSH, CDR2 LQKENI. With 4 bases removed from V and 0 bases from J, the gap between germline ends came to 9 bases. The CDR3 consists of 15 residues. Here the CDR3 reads CASSRSTATNEKLFF. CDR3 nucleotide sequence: TGTGCCAGCTCACGGTCGACAGCAACTAATGAAAAACTGTTTTTT.

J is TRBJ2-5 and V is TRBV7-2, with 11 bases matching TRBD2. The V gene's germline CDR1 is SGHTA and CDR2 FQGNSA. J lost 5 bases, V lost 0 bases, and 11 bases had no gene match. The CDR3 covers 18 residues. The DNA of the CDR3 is TGTGCCAGCAGCTTAGCGGCTCCCCTAGCGGGGGGTTTGGAGACCCAGTACTTC. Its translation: CASSLAAPLAGGLETQYF.

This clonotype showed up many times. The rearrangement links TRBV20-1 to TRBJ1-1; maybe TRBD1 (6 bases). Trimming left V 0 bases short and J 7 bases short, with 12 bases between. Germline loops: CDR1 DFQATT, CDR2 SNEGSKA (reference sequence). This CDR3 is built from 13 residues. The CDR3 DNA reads TGCAGTGCTAGAGAGGGGGGGCCTGATGAAGCTTTCTTT. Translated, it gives CSAREGGPDEAFF.

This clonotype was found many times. The DNA of the CDR3 is TGTGCCACCAGTGATGGGGGAGAGACCCAGTACTTC. Amino acids: CATSDGGETQYF. The chain carries TRBV15 and TRBJ2-5, with D possibly called TRBD1 or TRBD2 (5 bases each). Germline V gene data show CDR1 as LNHNV and CDR2 as YYDKDF (reference sequence). The CDR3 consists of 12 residues. The V end was cut by 6 bases, the J end by 4 bases, with 9 bases between.

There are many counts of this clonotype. CDR3 nucleotides: TGCAGTGCAAGTTTGGGACTAGCGGCAACTCATAACACTCCAGATACGCAGTATTTT. This codes for CSASLGLAATHNTPDTQYF. The chain couples TRBV20-1 to TRBJ2-3, with TRBD2 matching over 11 bases. This CDR3 region has 19 residues. The V and J ends lost 6 bases and 4 bases, in that order; junction bases with no gene match: 21. Germline V gene sequence: CDR1 DFQATT, CDR2 SNEGSKA (reference sequence).

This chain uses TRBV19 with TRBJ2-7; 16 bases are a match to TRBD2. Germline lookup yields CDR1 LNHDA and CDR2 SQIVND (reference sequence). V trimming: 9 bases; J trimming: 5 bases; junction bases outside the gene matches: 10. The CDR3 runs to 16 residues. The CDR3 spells CASRPGLAGGPDEQYF. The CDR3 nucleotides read TGTGCCAGCAGGCCGGGACTAGCGGGAGGGCCAGACGAGCAGTACTTC.

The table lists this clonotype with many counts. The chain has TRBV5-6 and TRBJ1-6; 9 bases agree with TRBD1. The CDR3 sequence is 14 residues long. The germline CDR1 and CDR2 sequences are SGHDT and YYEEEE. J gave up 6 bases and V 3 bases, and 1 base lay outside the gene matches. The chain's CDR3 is CASSWTGVNSPLHF. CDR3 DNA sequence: TGTGCCAGCAGCTGGACAGGGGTTAATTCACCCCTCCACTTT.

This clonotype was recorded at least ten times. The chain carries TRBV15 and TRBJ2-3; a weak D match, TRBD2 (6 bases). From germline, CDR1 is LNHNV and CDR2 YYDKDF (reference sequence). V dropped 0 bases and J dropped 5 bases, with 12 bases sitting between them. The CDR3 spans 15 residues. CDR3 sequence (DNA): TGTGCCACCAGCAGAGACCCCATGGGGGGAGATACGCAGTATTTT. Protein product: CATSRDPMGGDTQYF. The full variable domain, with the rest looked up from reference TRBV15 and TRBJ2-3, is DAMVIQNPRYQVTQFGKPVTLSCSQTLNHNVMYWYQQKSSQAPKLLFHYYDKDFNNEADTPDNFQSRRPNTSFCFLDIRSPGLGDTAMYLCATSRDPMGGDTQYFGPGTRLTVL.

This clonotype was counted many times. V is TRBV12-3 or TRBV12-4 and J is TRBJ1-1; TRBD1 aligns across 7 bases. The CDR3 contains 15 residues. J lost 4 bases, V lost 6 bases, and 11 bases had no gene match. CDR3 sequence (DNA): TGTGCCAGCAGCCCCTACAGGGGAGGAGGCACTGAAGCTTTCTTT. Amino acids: CASSPYRGGGTEAFF.

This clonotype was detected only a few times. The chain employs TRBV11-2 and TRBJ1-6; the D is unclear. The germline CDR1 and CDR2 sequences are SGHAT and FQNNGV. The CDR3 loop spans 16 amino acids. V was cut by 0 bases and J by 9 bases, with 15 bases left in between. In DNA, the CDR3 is TGTGCCAGCAGCTTAGATCAAGGGTTGGTCGTTTCACCCCTCCACTTT. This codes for CASSLDQGLVVSPLHF.

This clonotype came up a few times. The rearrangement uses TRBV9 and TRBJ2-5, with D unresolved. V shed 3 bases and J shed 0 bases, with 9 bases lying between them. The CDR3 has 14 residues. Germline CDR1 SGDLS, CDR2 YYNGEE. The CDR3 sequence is CASSARPNQETQYF. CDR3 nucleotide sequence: TGTGCCAGCAGCGCTAGACCGAACCAAGAGACCCAGTACTTC.

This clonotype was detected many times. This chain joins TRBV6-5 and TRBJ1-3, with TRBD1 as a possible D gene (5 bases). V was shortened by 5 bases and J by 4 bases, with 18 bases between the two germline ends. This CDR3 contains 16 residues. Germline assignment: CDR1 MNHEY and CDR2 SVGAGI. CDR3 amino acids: CASSTTRDGLGNTIYF. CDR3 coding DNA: TGTGCCAGCAGTACCACCAGGGACGGACTAGGAAACACCATATATTTT.

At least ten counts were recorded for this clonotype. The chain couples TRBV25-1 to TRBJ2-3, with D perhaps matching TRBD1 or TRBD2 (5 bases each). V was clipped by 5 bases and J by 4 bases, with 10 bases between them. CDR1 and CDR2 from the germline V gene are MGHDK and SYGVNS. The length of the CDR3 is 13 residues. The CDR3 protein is CASSIRGADTQYF. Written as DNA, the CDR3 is TGTGCCAGCAGTATCCGGGGCGCAGATACGCAGTATTTT.

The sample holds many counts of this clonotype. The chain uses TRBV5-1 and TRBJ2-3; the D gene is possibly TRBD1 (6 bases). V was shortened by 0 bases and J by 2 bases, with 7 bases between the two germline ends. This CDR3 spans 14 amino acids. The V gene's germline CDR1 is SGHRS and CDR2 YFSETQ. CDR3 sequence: CASSLGTATDTQYF. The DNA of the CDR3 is TGCGCCAGCAGCTTGGGGACAGCCACAGATACGCAGTATTTT.

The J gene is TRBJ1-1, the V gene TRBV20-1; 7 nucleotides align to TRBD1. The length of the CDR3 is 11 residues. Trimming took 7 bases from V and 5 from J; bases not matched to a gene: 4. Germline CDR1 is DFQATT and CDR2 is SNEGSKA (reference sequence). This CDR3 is CSVEGATEAFF. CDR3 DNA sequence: TGCAGTGTGGAGGGGGCGACTGAAGCTTTCTTT.

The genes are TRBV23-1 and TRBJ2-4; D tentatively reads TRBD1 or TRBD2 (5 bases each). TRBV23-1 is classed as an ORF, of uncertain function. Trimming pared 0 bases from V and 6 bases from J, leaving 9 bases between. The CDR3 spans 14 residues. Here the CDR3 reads CASSQSKGTNIQYF. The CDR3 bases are TGCGCCAGCAGTCAATCAAAGGGGACAAACATTCAGTACTTC.

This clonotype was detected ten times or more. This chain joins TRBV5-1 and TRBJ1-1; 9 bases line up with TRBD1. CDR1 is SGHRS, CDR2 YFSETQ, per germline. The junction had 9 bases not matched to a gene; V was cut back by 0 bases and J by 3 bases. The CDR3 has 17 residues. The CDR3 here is CASSLVPSRQGDTEAFF. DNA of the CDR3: TGCGCCAGCAGCTTGGTCCCTTCGCGACAGGGGGACACTGAAGCTTTCTTT. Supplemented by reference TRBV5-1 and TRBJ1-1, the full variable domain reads KAGVTQTPRYLIKTRGQQVTLSCSPISGHRSVSWYQQTPGQGLQFLFEYFSETQRNKGNFPGRFSGRQFSNSRSEMNVSTLELGDSALYLCASSLVPSRQGDTEAFFGQGTRLTVV.

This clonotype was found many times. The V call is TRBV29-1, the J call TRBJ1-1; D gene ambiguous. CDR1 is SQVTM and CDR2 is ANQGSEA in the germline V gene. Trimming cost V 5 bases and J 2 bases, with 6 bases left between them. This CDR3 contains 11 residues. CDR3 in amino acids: CSVLFNTEAFF. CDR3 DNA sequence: TGCAGCGTTCTGTTTAACACTGAAGCTTTCTTT. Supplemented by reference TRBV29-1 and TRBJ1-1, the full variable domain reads SAVISQKPSRDICQRGTSLTIQCQVDSQVTMMFWYRQQPGQSLTLIATANQGSEATYESGFVIDKFPISRPNLTFSTLTVSNMSPEDSSIYLCSVLFNTEAFFGQGTRLTVV.